This record concerns one T cell receptor beta chain sequence. Construction of TCR beta libraries relied on iRepertoire HTBI primers and on Arm-PCR targeting CDR3 regions. One entry per CDR3 protein, called by TCRdb with MiXCR from the multiplex PCR reads. Among 370,000 or so distinct CDR3 sequences listed, roughly 17% were seen once. Time point meaning: newly diagnosed GD, antithyroid drugs for less than 3 months. RNA from PBMCs was the source of the TCR library. This sample is part of a study of regulatory T cells in long-lasting Graves disease. Study-wide background: Graves' patients, diagnosed recently, had received antithyroid drugs under 3 months.

These same records also appear under a second study, on T cells in Graves' hyperthyroidism and ophthalmopathy. That investigation notes: The HTBI set primed first-round TCR CDR3 RT-PCR.

The sequence was obtained from a woman under 30 with Graves disease. Here the sequenced sample was peripheral blood mononuclear cells (PBMCs), taken at new diagnosis, from a patient treated with antithyroid drugs.

CDR3 protein: CASSLVVSLDYEQYF. CDR3 bases: TGTGCCAGCAGCTTGGTTGTTAGCTTGGATTACGAGCAGTACTTC. The rearrangement joins TRBV28 to TRBJ2-7; D remains ambiguous. The CDR3 totals 15 residues. Per germline, CDR1 MDHEN and CDR2 SYDVKM. V was trimmed by 6 bases and J by 4 bases, leaving 19 bases between them.